The source of this TCR beta chain is a study of shared clonotypes between healthy human individuals. Overall study findings and caveats: Clonotype sharing across several donors was observed for approximately 5% of naive CD4 clonotypes. Non-shared clonotypes had lower generation probabilities than clonotypes shared by all four sorted-subset donors.

Some clones are missing from TCRdb's copy, which holds only in-frame ones; the method was immunoSEQ multiplex PCR. The sample carries a few hundred thousand clones, more than 95% recorded once. Naive CD4+ cells were CD45RA-selected; the remaining cells were memory. The CDR3 runs 16 residues. The germline V gene has CDR1 SGHRS and CDR2 YFSETQ. V was pared by 4 bases and J by 0 bases, with 15 bases between. About this clone: What it binds is not known.

The specimen sequenced was naive CD4+ T cells sorted from blood. Subset given: CD45RA+ positively selected. J is TRBJ2-3 and V is TRBV5-1; no reliable D call. The clonotype originates from a woman younger than 45 in good health. The CDR3 nucleotides read TGCGCCAGCAGCAGTATCTTCCCCTCTAGCACAGATACGCAGTATTTT. This sequence encodes CASSSIFPSSTDTQYF.